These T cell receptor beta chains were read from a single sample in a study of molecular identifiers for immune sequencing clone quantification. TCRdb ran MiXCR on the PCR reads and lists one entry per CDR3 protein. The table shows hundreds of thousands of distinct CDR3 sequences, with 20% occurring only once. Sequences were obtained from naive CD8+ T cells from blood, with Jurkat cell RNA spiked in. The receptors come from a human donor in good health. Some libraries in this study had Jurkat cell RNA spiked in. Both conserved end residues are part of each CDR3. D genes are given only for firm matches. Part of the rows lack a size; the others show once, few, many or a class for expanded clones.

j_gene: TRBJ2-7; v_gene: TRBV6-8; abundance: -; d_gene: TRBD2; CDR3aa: CASRHLSAGTSGLYEQYF; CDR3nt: TGTGCCAGCAGACACCTTTCGGCTGGGACTAGCGGACTCTACGAGCAGTACTTC
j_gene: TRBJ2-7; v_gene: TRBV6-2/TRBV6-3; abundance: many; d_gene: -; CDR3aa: CASSYSQGTPSYEQYF; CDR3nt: TGTGCCAGCAGTTACTCGCAGGGGACACCTTCCTACGAGCAGTACTTC
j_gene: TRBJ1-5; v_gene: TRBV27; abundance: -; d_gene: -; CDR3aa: CASSLSAGSGQPQHF; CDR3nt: TGTGCCAGCAGTTTATCGGCAGGGTCTGGTCAGCCCCAGCATTTT
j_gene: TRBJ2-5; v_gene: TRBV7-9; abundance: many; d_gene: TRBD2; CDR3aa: CASSHRTRQETQYF; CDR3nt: TGTGCCAGCAGCCATAGGACTAGGCAAGAGACCCAGTACTTC
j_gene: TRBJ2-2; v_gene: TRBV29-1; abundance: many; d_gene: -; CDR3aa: CSAPSENTGELFF; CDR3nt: TGCAGCGCTCCTAGCGAGAACACCGGGGAGCTGTTTTTT
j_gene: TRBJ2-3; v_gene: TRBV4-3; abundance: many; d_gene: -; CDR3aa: CASSQDGPGTSTDTQYF; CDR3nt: TGCGCCAGCAGCCAAGATGGTCCGGGAACTAGCACAGATACGCAGTATTTT
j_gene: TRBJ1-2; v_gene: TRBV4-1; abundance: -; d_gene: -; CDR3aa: CASCQDYGGYGYTF; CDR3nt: TGCGCCAGCTGCCAAGATTATGGCGGGTATGGCTACACCTTC
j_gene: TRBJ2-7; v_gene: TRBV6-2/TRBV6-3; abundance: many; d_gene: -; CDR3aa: CASSPRSMDAPEQYF; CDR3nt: TGTGCCAGCAGTCCTAGGTCTATGGACGCACCCGAGCAGTACTTC
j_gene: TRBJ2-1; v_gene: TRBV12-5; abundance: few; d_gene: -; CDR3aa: CASVLVDEQFF; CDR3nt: TGTGCTAGTGTACTTGTGGATGAGCAGTTCTTC
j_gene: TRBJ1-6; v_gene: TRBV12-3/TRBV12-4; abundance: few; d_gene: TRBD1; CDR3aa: CASSPRQGFVDSPLHF; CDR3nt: TGTGCCAGCAGTCCGCGACAGGGTTTCGTTGATTCACCCCTCCACTTT
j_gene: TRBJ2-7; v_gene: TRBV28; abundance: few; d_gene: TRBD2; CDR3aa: CASSWRGTCEQYF; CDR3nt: TGTGCCAGCAGCTGGCGGGGGACCTGCGAGCAGTACTTC
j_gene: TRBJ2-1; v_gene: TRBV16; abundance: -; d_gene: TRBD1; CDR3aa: CASSQSGQGGYNEQFF; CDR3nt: TGTGCCAGCAGCCAATCAGGACAGGGGGGCTACAATGAGCAGTTCTTC
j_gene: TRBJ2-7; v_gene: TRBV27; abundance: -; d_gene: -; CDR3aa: CASSLNRAGLGEQYF; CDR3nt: TGTGCCAGCAGCTTGAACAGGGCTGGGTTGGGAGAGCAGTACTTC
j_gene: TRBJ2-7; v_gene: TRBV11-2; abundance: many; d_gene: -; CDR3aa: CASSLLLTDEQYF; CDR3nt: TGTGCCAGCAGCTTACTACTGACAGACGAGCAGTACTTC
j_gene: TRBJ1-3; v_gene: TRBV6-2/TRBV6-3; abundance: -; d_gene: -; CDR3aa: CASSPWTVGSGNTIYF; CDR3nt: TGTGCCAGCAGCCCTTGGACTGTCGGCTCTGGAAACACCATATATTTT
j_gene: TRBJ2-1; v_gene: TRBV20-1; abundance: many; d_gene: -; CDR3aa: CSARGREQFF; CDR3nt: TGCAGTGCTAGAGGCCGTGAGCAGTTCTTC
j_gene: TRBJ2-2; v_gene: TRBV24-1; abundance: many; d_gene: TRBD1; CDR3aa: CATSDPGTGRTGELFF; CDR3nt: TGTGCCACCAGTGACCCCGGGACAGGAAGGACCGGGGAGCTGTTTTTT
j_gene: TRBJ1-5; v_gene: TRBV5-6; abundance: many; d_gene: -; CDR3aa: CASSYGTPRSNQPQHF; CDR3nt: TGTGCCAGCAGCTATGGGACACCGAGGAGCAATCAGCCCCAGCATTTT
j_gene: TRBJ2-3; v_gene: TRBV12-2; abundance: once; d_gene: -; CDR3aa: CRQPPVRVIPDTQYF; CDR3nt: TGTCGCCAGCCGCCCGTCAGGGTAATTCCGGATACGCAGTATTTT
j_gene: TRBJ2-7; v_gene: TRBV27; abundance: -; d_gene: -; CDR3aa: CASSLMGGPYEQYF; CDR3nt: TGTGCCAGCAGTTTGATGGGGGGCCCCTACGAGCAGTACTTC
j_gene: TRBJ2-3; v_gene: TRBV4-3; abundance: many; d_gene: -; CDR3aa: CASSQDLWAADTQYF; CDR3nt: TGCGCCAGCAGCCAAGATCTTTGGGCCGCAGATACGCAGTATTTT
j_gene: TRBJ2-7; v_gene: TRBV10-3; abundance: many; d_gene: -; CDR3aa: CAISGDTYEQYF; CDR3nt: TGTGCCATCAGTGGGGATACCTACGAGCAGTACTTC
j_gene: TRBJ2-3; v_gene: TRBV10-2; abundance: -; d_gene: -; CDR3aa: CASSEASVRVGPDTQYF; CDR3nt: TGCGCCAGCAGTGAGGCGTCGGTCAGGGTGGGCCCAGATACGCAGTATTTT
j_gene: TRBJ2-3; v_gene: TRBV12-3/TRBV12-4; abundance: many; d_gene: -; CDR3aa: CASSQSSLGHPWRTDTQYF; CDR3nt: TGTGCCAGCAGTCAATCTAGCCTAGGACACCCCTGGCGCACAGATACGCAGTATTTT
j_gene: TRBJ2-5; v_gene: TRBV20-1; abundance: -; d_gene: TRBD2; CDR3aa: CSARSSSGGAGETQYF; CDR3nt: TGCAGTGCTAGATCGTCTAGCGGGGGGGCTGGAGAGACCCAGTACTTC
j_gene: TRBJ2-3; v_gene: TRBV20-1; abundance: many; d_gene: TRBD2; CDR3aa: CSADVGLAGSYRDTQYF; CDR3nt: TGCAGTGCTGACGTTGGACTAGCGGGATCGTATAGAGATACGCAGTATTTT
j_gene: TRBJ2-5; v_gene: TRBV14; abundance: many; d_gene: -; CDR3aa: CASSPRVVSPQETQYF; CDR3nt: TGTGCCAGCAGCCCGAGAGTAGTATCGCCCCAAGAGACCCAGTACTTC
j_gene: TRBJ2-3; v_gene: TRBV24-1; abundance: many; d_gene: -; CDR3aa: CATSLGDTQYF; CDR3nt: TGTGCCACCAGTCTAGGGGATACGCAGTATTTT
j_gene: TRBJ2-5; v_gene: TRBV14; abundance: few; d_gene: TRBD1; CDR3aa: CASSLDRAYGTQYF; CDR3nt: TGTGCCAGCAGCCTGGACAGGGCCTATGGGACCCAGTACTTC
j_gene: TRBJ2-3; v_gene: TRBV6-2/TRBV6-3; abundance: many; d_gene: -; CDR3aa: CASSTFSTDTQYF; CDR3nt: TGTGCCAGCAGCACCTTTAGCACAGATACGCAGTATTTT
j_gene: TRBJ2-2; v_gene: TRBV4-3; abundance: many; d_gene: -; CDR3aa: CASSQDFRGVTGELFF; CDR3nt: TGCGCCAGCAGCCAAGATTTCAGGGGCGTCACCGGGGAGCTGTTTTTT
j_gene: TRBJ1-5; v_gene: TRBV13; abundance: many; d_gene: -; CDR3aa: CASSLGQGRNQPQHF; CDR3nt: TGTGCCAGCAGCTTGGGGCAGGGACGAAATCAGCCCCAGCATTTT
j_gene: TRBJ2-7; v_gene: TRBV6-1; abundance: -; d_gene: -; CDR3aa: CASSESRVAKGYDEQYF; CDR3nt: TGTGCCAGCAGTGAATCGAGGGTCGCGAAGGGTTACGACGAGCAGTACTTC
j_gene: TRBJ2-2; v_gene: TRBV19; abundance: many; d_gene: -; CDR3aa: CASSLTATGELFF; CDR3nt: TGTGCCAGTAGCTTGACCGCCACCGGGGAGCTGTTTTTT
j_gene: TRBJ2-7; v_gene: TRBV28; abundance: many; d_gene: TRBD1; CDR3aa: CASSFPRAGQGLPIVANEQYF; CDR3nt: TGTGCCAGCAGTTTCCCCCGGGCGGGACAGGGACTTCCAATTGTAGCGAACGAGCAGTACTTC
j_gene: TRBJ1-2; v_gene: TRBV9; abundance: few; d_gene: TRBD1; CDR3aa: CASSPLTGGSYGYTF; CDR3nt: TGTGCCAGCAGCCCATTAACAGGGGGGAGCTATGGCTACACCTTC
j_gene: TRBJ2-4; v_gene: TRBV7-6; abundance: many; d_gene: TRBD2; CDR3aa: CASSLGSGTSGPQAKNIQYF; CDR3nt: TGTGCCAGCAGCTTAGGATCCGGGACTAGCGGGCCCCAAGCCAAAAACATTCAGTACTTC
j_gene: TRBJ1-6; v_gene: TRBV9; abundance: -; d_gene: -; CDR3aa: CASSVGGGDYNSPLHF; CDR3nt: TGTGCCAGCAGCGTAGGTGGGGGCGATTATAATTCACCCCTCCACTTT
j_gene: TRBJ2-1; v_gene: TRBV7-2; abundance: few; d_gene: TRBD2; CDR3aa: CASSYGWGGSYNEQFF; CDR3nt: TGTGCCAGCAGCTACGGCTGGGGGGGCTCCTACAATGAGCAGTTCTTC
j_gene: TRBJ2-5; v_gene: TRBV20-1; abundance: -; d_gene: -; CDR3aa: CSARDRQKETQYF; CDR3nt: TGCAGTGCTAGAGATCGACAGAAAGAGACCCAGTACTTC
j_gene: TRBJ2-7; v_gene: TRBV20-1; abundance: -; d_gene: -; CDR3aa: CSASVLGFSYEQYF; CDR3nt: TGCAGTGCTAGTGTCCTGGGATTCTCTTACGAGCAGTACTTC
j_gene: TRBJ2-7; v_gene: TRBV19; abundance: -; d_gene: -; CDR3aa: CASSSESGLREQYF; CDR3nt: TGTGCCAGCTCATCCGAATCAGGGCTTCGGGAGCAGTACTTC
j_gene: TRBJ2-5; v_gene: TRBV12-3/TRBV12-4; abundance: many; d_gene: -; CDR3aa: CASSWSEQRRETQYF; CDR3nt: TGTGCCAGCAGTTGGTCAGAACAAAGAAGGGAGACCCAGTACTTC
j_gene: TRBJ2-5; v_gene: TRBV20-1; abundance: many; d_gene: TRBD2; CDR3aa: CSASTSGPSVETQYF; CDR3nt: TGCAGTGCTTCGACTAGCGGGCCGTCAGTTGAGACCCAGTACTTC
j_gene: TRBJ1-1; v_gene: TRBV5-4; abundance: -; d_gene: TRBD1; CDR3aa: CASSPGQENTEAFF; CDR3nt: TGTGCCAGCAGCCCCGGACAGGAGAACACTGAAGCTTTCTTT
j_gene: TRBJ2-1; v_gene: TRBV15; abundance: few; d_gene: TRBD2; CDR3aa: CATSRDRASGSNEQFF; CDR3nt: TGTGCCACCAGCAGAGATCGGGCTAGCGGGAGCAATGAGCAGTTCTTC
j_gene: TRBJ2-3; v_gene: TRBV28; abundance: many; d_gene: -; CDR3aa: CASSLGVADTQYF; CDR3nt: TGTGCCAGCAGTTTAGGAGTCGCAGATACGCAGTATTTT
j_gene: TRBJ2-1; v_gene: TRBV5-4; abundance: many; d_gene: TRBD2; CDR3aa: CASTRTSQTSSYNEQFF; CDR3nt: TGTGCCAGCACCCGGACTAGCCAAACAAGCTCCTACAATGAGCAGTTCTTC
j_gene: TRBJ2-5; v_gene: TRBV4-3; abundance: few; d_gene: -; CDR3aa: CASSQDRGAWGPRETQYF; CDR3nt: TGCGCCAGCAGCCAAGATAGGGGGGCTTGGGGCCCGAGGGAGACCCAGTACTTC
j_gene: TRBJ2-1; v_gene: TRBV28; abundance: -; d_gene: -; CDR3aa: CASKSNNEQFF; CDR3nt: TGTGCCAGCAAATCGAACAATGAGCAGTTCTTC
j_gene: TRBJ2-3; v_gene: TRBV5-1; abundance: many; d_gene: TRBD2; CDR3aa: CASSGELAGSTDTQYF; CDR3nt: TGCGCCAGCAGCGGCGAGCTAGCGGGGTCCACAGATACGCAGTATTTT
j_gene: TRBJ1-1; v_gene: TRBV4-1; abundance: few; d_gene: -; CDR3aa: CASSQVSGRDTEAFF; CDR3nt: TGCGCCAGCAGCCAAGTCTCGGGAAGGGACACTGAAGCTTTCTTT
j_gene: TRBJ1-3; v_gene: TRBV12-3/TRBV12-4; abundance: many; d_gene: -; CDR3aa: CASTRPRRADTIYF; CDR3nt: TGTGCCAGCACCAGACCGAGACGCGCAGACACCATATATTTT
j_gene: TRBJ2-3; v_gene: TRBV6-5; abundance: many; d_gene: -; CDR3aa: CASRYQGRDTQYF; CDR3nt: TGTGCCAGCAGGTACCAAGGAAGGGATACGCAGTATTTT